The next 10 T cell receptor beta chains were all read from a single sample in a study of T cells in Graves' hyperthyroidism and ophthalmopathy. Amplified TCR beta CDR3 regions came from RNA transcripts. An initial round of RT-PCR targeting the TCR CDR3 relied on the HTBI primer set. Each CDR3 protein gets one entry after TCRdb re-called the multiplex PCR reads with MiXCR. The sample records hundreds of thousands of distinct CDR3 sequences, just under 45% being singletons. Source material: peripheral blood or thyroid tissue (not recorded which). The receptors shown here come from an adult man with Graves' disease, either hyperthyroidism or ophthalmopathy (not recorded which).

This clonotype has a count of ten or more. The chain uses TRBV12-3 or TRBV12-4 and TRBJ1-4; D not resolved. Trimming left V 3 bases short and J 0 bases short, with 11 bases between. The CDR3 contains 16 residues. CDR3 DNA sequence: TGTGCCAGCAGTTTGGTACACAGTGCAACTAATGAAAAACTGTTTTTT. Its translation: CASSLVHSATNEKLFF.

The J gene is TRBJ2-5, the V gene TRBV20-1, with 9 bases that match TRBD2. There are 17 residues in the CDR3. The V and J ends lost 6 bases and 8 bases, in that order; junction bases with no gene match: 22. Germline V CDR1 and CDR2: DFQATT, SNEGSKA (reference sequence). CDR3 residues: CSAEWASGKGGLETQYF. The DNA of the CDR3 is TGCAGTGCCGAATGGGCTAGCGGGAAAGGGGGCCTGGAAACCCAGTACTTC.

Of note for this clonotype: This clone may be a read error of a much larger clone one base away. The chain combines TRBV9 with TRBJ2-7; the D gene is possibly TRBD2 (5 bases). This CDR3 has 14 amino acids. The germline V gene encodes CDR1 SGDLS and CDR2 YYNGEE. This chain's CDR3 is CASSPSSSSYEQHF. CDR3 bases: TGTGCCAGCAGCCCATCTAGCAGTTCCTACGAGCAGCACTTC.

The chain combines TRBV7-9 with TRBJ1-3, with 7 bases that match TRBD1. In germline, CDR1 is SEHNR, CDR2 FQNEAQ (reference sequence). The V gene end was trimmed by 5 bases and the J gene end by 4 bases; junction bases not matched to a gene: 5. This CDR3 has 14 residues. CDR3 in amino acids: CASSPGTEGNTIYF. The CDR3 nucleotides read TGTGCCAGCAGCCCCGGGACAGAAGGAAACACCATATATTTT.

In the case of this clonotype: A much bigger clone sits one base away, suggesting this may be a read error. This chain uses TRBV9 with TRBJ2-7; TRBD2 matches 8 bases. V shed 0 bases, J shed 3 bases, and the junction held 5 bases outside the gene matches. Germline-derived CDR1 and CDR2 are SGDLS and YYNGEE. The CDR3 covers 15 residues. CDR3 sequence (DNA): TGTGCCAGCAGCGTAGGGGGTAGCGGGGTCTACGAGCAGTACTTC. It specifies CASSVGGSGVYEQYF.

The CDR3 sequence is CASSGGGDEKLFF. The CDR3 DNA reads TGTGCCAGCAGCGGTGGGGGCGATGAAAAACTGTTTTTT. V gene TRBV9 combines with J gene TRBJ1-4; weak D call: TRBD1 (6 bases). V lost 3 bases and J lost 6, with 9 bases in between. The germline V gene has CDR1 SGDLS and CDR2 YYNGEE. The CDR3 loop spans 13 amino acids. The variable domain in full, completed from reference TRBV9 and TRBJ1-4, reads DSGVTQTPKHLITATGQRVTLRCSPRSGDLSVYWYQQSLDQGLQFLIQYYNGEERAKGNILERFSAQQFPDLHSELNLSSLELGDSALYFCASSGGGDEKLFFGSGTQLSVL.

This chain uses TRBV2 with TRBJ1-4; no definite D call. The ends were cut back, 6 bases at V and 6 bases at J, with 11 bases in the middle. Germline CDR1 and CDR2: SNHLY and FYNNEI. There are 13 residues in the CDR3. CDR3 residues: CASRPQTDEKLFF. CDR3 sequence (DNA): TGTGCCAGCAGGCCCCAGACGGATGAAAAACTGTTTTTT.

This chain links TRBV6-5 with TRBJ1-6; 8 positions match TRBD1. Germline assignment: CDR1 MNHEY and CDR2 SVGAGI. The CDR3 totals 14 residues. The V segment lost 4 bases and the J segment 13 bases; nucleotides outside the gene matches: 9. The CDR3 loop reads CASSLAGGGQPLHF. In nucleotides, the CDR3 is TGTGCCAGCAGTTTAGCAGGGGGCGGCCAGCCCCTCCACTTT.

Written as DNA, the CDR3 is TGTGCCATCAGCCGACTAGCGGGAGAAGGCGAGACCCAGTACTTC. This gives the protein CAISRLAGEGETQYF. The J gene is TRBJ2-5, the V gene TRBV10-3; 12 nucleotides align to TRBD2. The CDR3 is made up of 15 amino acids. Germline V gene data show CDR1 as ENHRY and CDR2 as SYGVKD. V lost 6 bases and J lost 5; bases outside the gene matches: 7.

This clonotype was seen only a few times. J is TRBJ1-1 and V is TRBV7-3; no definite D call. The CDR3 runs 18 residues. Germline V gene sequence: CDR1 SGHTA, CDR2 FQGTGA. V gave up 7 bases and J gave up 3 bases, with 27 bases separating them. In DNA, the CDR3 is TGTGCCAGCATCAACCCCGGGAAGGGTCGGGTTAAGGACACTGAAGCTTTCTTT. This codes for CASINPGKGRVKDTEAFF.